The sequence of this TCR beta chain was determined in a study of early T cells in non-severe SARS-CoV-2 infection. Germline assignment: CDR1 SEHNR and CDR2 FQNEAQ (reference sequence). Trimming left V 5 bases short and J 1 base short, with 9 bases between. The CDR3 sequence is 13 residues long. Via MiXCR, TCRdb re-called the 5' RACE reads, giving one row per CDR3 protein. Of 75,000 to 100,000 distinct CDR3 sequences detected, roughly 13% appear once; the ten largest clones hold 11%. This clonotype was recorded at least ten times. This TCR derives from an adult who was a healthcare worker with PCR-confirmed SARS-CoV-2 infection or an uninfected control (not recorded which). Sequencing was performed on whole blood. The chain has TRBV7-9 and TRBJ2-7, with D maybe TRBD1 (6 bases). CDR3 region: CASSRQVSYEQYF. The CDR3 DNA reads as TGTGCCAGCAGCAGACAGGTTTCCTACGAGCAGTACTTC.